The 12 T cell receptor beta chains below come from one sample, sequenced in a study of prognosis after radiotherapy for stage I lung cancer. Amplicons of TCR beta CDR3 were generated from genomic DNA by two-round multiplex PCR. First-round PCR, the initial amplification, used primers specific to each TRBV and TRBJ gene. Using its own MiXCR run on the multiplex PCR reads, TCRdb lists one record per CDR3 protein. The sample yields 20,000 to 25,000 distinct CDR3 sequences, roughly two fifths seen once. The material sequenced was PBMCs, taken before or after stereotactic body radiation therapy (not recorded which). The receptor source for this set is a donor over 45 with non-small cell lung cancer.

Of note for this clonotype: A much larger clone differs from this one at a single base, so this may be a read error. DNA for the CDR3: TGTGCCAGCAGACTGGGCGGAGACACCCAGTACTTC. Its translation: CASRLGGDTQYF. The chain uses TRBV11-2 and TRBJ2-5, with D hard to call. In germline, CDR1 is SGHAT, CDR2 FQNNGV. Trimming took off 6 bases at V and 8 bases at J, with 13 bases between the two ends. This CDR3 is 12 amino acids long. Full variable domain (rest looked up from reference TRBV11-2 and TRBJ2-5): EAGVAQSPRYKIIEKRQSVAFWCNPISGHATLYWYQQILGQGPKLLIQFQNNGVVDDSQLPKDRFSAERLKGVDSTLKIQPAKLEDSAVYLCASRLGGDTQYFGPGTRLLVL.

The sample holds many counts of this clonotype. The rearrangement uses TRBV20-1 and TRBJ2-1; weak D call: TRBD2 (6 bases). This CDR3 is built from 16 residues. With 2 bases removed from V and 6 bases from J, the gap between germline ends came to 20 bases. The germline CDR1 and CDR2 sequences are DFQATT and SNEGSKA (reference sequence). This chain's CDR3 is CSARRYLETSLNEQFF. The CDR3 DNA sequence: TGCAGTGCTAGACGGTACCTCGAGACTAGTCTCAATGAGCAGTTCTTC.

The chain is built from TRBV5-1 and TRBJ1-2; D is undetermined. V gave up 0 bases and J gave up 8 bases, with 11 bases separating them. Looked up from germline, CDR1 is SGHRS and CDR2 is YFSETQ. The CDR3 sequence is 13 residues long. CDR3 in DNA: TGCGCCAGCAGCTTGGGCCGCTCCTGGGGCTACACCTTC. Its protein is CASSLGRSWGYTF.

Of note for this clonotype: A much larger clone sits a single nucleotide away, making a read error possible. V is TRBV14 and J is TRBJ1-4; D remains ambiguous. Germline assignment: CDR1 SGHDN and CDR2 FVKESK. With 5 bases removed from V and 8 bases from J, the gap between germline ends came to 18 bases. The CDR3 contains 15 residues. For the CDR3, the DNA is TGTGCCAGCAGCACGCAGGCCCGGCTGTGGGAAAAACTGTTTTTT. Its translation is CASSTQARLWEKLFF.

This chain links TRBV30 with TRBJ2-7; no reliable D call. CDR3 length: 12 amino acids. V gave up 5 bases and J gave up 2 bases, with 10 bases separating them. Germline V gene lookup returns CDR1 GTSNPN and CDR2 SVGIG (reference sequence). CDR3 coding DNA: TGTGCCTGGGAAGCTGTCCCCTACGAGCAGTACTTC. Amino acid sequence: CAWEAVPYEQYF.

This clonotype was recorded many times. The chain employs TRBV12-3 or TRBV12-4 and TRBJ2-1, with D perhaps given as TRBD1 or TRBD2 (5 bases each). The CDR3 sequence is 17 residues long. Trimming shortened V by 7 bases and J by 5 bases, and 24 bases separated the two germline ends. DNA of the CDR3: TGTGCCAGCACCCCCTTCCCTCAGGGACCCCTAGACAATGAGCAGTTCTTC. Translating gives CASTPFPQGPLDNEQFF.

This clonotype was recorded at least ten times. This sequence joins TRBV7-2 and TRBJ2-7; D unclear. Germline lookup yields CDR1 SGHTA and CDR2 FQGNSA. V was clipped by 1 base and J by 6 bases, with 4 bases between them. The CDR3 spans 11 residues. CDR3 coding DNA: TGTGCCAGCAGCTTAGGGGTCGAGCAGTACTTC. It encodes CASSLGVEQYF.

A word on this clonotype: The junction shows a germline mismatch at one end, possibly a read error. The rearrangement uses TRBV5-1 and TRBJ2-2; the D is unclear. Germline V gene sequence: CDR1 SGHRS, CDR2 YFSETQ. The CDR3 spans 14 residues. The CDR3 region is CTSSFGGITGELFF. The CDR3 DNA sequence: TGCACCAGCAGCTTTGGTGGGATCACCGGGGAGCTGTTTTTT.

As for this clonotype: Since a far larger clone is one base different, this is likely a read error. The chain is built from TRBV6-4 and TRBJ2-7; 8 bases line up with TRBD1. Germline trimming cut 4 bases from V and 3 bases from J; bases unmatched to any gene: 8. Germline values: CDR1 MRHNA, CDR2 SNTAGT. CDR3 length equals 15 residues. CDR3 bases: TGTGCCAGCAGTGGGGGACAGGACCCCTACTACGAGCAGTACTTC. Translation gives CASSGGQDPYYEQYF.

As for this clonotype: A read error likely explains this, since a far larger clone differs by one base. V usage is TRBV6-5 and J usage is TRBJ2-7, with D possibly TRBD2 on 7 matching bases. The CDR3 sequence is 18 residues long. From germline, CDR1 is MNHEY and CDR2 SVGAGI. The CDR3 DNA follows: TGTGCCGGCAGTTCCTTGTTCGAGTGGGGGGGCTCGTTTTACGAGCAGTACTTC. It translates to CAGSSLFEWGGSFYEQYF.

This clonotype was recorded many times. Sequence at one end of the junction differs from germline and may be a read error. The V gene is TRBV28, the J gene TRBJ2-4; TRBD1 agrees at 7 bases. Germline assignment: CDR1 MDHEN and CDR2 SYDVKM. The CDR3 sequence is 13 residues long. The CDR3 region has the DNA TGTGCCAGCAATTTACAGGGGCGGAACATTCAGTACTTC. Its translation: CASNLQGRNIQYF.

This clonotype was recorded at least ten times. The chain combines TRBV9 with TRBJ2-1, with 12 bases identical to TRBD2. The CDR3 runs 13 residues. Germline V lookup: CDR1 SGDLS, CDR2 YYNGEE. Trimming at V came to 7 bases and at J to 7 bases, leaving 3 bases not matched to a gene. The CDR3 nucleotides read TGTGCCAGCTCTAGCGGGAGGGCGAATGAGCAGTTCTTC. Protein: CASSSGRANEQFF.